The 17 T cell receptor beta chains below all came from one sample that was sequenced in a study of response to subunit inactivated influenza vaccine. Each CDR3 protein is one row after TCRdb ran MiXCR on the RT-PCR reads. The table lists hundreds of thousands of distinct CDR3 sequences, 10% to 15% of them singletons. Here the sequenced sample was PBMCs from blood, taken on the day of vaccination. Source of these receptors: a man aged 50-60 years who received an inactivated influenza vaccine.

This clonotype was detected ten times or more. The gene calls are TRBV12-3 or TRBV12-4 and TRBJ2-7; 10 positions match TRBD2. V was pared by 3 bases and J by 4 bases, with 9 bases of the junction left unmatched. The CDR3 consists of 16 residues. The CDR3 sequence: CASSFSSGGAVYEQYF. The CDR3 bases are TGTGCCAGCAGTTTCTCCAGCGGGGGGGCAGTTTACGAGCAGTACTTC.

In its sample, this clonotype was seen a few times. This rearrangement joins TRBV5-1 to TRBJ2-7; 8 bases align to TRBD2. This CDR3 is 15 amino acids long. V shed 0 bases, J shed 2 bases, and the junction held 4 bases outside the gene matches. Per the germline V gene, CDR1 is SGHRS and CDR2 is YFSETQ. The CDR3 coding sequence is TGCGCCAGCAGCTTGGAGGGACTAGGGCCCTACGAGCAGTACTTC. Residues: CASSLEGLGPYEQYF.

This clonotype was observed at least ten times. The chain recombines TRBV5-6 with TRBJ2-3; no clear D gene. V dropped 0 bases and J dropped 2 bases, with 7 bases sitting between them. This CDR3 is built from 14 residues. Germline V CDR1 and CDR2: SGHDT, YYEEEE. The CDR3 DNA reads TGTGCCAGCAGCTTGGAAGCGAACACAGATACGCAGTATTTT. Its translation is CASSLEANTDTQYF.

This clonotype was seen at least ten times. The chain employs TRBV12-3 or TRBV12-4 and TRBJ2-5, with TRBD1 matching over 7 bases. The CDR3 extends over 14 amino acids. The J segment lost 5 bases and the V segment lost 0 bases, leaving 3 bases of the junction unmatched. The DNA for the CDR3 is TGTGCCAGCAGTTTAGCGGGACAGTGGGAGACCCAGTACTTC. This gives the protein CASSLAGQWETQYF.

This clonotype was detected only a few times. The rearrangement uses TRBV20-1 and TRBJ2-5; 13 bases fit TRBD2. The trim removed 2 bases at V and 5 bases at J, leaving 5 bases unmatched. This CDR3 spans 15 amino acids. Germline V gene lookup returns CDR1 DFQATT and CDR2 SNEGSKA (reference sequence). CDR3 sequence reads: CSARNPTSGGETQYF. CDR3 bases: TGCAGTGCTAGAAACCCGACTAGCGGGGGGGAGACCCAGTACTTC.

The CDR3 DNA sequence: TGTGCCATTGGACCCAGAGGCGAGACCCAGTACTTC. Protein sequence: CAIGPRGETQYF. V is TRBV10-3 and J is TRBJ2-5; D gene unclear. Germline loops: CDR1 ENHRY, CDR2 SYGVKD. The CDR3 sequence is 12 residues long. V was clipped by 9 bases and J by 5 bases, with 13 bases between them.

V usage is TRBV7-3 and J usage is TRBJ2-3; 14 bases line up with TRBD2. The CDR3 covers 15 residues. The V segment lost 5 bases and the J segment 5 bases; nucleotides outside the gene matches: 3. The germline gives CDR1 SGHTA, CDR2 FQGTGA. In DNA form, the CDR3 reads TGTGCCAGCAGCAGACTAGCGGGAGGGAGAGATACGCAGTATTTT. This translates into CASSRLAGGRDTQYF.

The CDR3 DNA reads TGCAGCGTTGGAGGGGGCGGGCAAGAGACCCAGTACTTC. This translates into CSVGGGGQETQYF. V is TRBV29-1 and J is TRBJ2-5; 7 bases line up with TRBD1. The germline gives CDR1 SQVTM, CDR2 ANQGSEA. J lost 2 bases, V lost 4 bases, and 4 bases had no gene match. The CDR3 totals 13 residues.

This rearrangement joins TRBV7-3 to TRBJ2-3; 8 nucleotides agree with TRBD2. This CDR3 spans 15 amino acids. Germline V gives CDR1 SGHTA, CDR2 FQGTGA. V shed 5 bases, J shed 4 bases, and the junction held 8 bases outside the gene matches. The CDR3 DNA reads TGTGCCAGCAGCCCCCAAGCGGGAGTACCAGATACGCAGTATTTT. Translating gives CASSPQAGVPDTQYF.

This sequence joins TRBV2 and TRBJ1-2; D remains ambiguous. Looked up from germline, CDR1 is SNHLY and CDR2 is FYNNEI. V lost 4 bases, J lost 4 bases, and 16 bases lay in between. The CDR3 covers 15 residues. CDR3 residues: CASSVSADTLYGYTF. Written as DNA, the CDR3 is TGTGCCAGCAGTGTTTCGGCAGACACTCTCTATGGCTACACCTTC. Full variable domain (outside the CDR3, taken from reference TRBV2 and TRBJ1-2): EPEVTQTPSHQVTQMGQEVILRCVPISNHLYFYWYRQILGQKVEFLVSFYNNEISEKSEIFDDQFSVERPDGSNFTLKIRSTKLEDSAMYFCASSVSADTLYGYTFGSGTRLTVV.

At least ten counts were recorded for this clonotype. The chain joins TRBV5-1 to TRBJ2-2, with 8 bases matching TRBD2. V shed 0 bases and J 4 bases; nucleotides not matched to a gene: 2. Germline CDR1 is SGHRS and CDR2 is YFSETQ. CDR3 length equals 15 residues. Here the CDR3 DNA reads TGCGCCAGCAGCTTGGACCTAGCGGGCACCGGGGAGCTGTTTTTT. As protein: CASSLDLAGTGELFF.

The CDR3 sequence is CASSQRTSGPYQYF. The CDR3 DNA follows: TGTGCCAGCAGCCAACGGACTAGCGGGCCCTATCAGTACTTC. This chain links TRBV3-1 with TRBJ2-4; TRBD2 aligns across 11 bases. The CDR3 is 14 residues long. Germline V gene sequence: CDR1 LGHDT, CDR2 YNNKEL (reference sequence). The V gene end was trimmed by 2 bases and the J gene end by 12 bases; junction bases not matched to a gene: 6.

This clonotype appeared a few times. The chain combines TRBV29-1 with TRBJ2-7, with TRBD2 matching 14 bases. The CDR3 is 15 amino acids. The V segment lost 6 bases and the J segment 6 bases; nucleotides outside the gene matches: 10. CDR1 and CDR2 from the germline V gene are SQVTM and ANQGSEA. This CDR3 is CSVGRLAGGTIEQYF. As DNA, the CDR3 is TGCAGCGTCGGTCGACTAGCGGGAGGGACCATCGAGCAGTACTTC.

This chain connects TRBV29-1 to TRBJ2-2; 10 nucleotides align to TRBD2. Unmatched junction bases numbered 8, after V lost 1 base and J lost 6 bases. The germline V gene encodes CDR1 SQVTM and CDR2 ANQGSEA. The length of the CDR3 is 16 residues. The CDR3 region has the DNA TGCAGCGTTGAAGGCCCTAGCGGGAGAATGGCCGGGGAGCTGTTTTTT. It translates to CSVEGPSGRMAGELFF.

This clonotype has only a few counts. The chain joins TRBV7-9 to TRBJ2-7, with TRBD2 identical over 11 bases. The CDR3 contains 15 residues. J was trimmed by 6 bases and V by 0 bases; bases with no gene match: 4. Germline CDR1 SEHNR, CDR2 FQNEAQ (reference sequence). CDR3 residues: CASSLAGLAEAEQYF. The CDR3 DNA reads TGTGCCAGCAGCTTAGCGGGACTAGCGGAGGCCGAGCAGTACTTC.

This clonotype has at least ten counts. The CDR3 sequence is CASSQDTAFEQYF. CDR3 sequence (DNA): TGTGCCAGCAGCCAAGATACCGCTTTCGAGCAGTACTTC. The rearrangement joins TRBV4-2 to TRBJ2-7, with D unclear. This CDR3 contains 13 residues. Per germline, CDR1 LGHNA and CDR2 YNFKEQ. V lost 0 bases to trimming and J lost 6 bases, with 9 bases between them.

This clonotype was counted many times. In DNA form, the CDR3 reads TGTGCCAGCAGCTTAGGGGGTACGACGCATACGCAGTATTTT. It encodes CASSLGGTTHTQYF. The rearrangement joins TRBV11-2 to TRBJ2-3; no clear D gene. Germline V CDR1 and CDR2: SGHAT, FQNNGV. The CDR3 extends over 14 amino acids. V shed 1 base and J shed 7 bases, with 12 bases lying between them.